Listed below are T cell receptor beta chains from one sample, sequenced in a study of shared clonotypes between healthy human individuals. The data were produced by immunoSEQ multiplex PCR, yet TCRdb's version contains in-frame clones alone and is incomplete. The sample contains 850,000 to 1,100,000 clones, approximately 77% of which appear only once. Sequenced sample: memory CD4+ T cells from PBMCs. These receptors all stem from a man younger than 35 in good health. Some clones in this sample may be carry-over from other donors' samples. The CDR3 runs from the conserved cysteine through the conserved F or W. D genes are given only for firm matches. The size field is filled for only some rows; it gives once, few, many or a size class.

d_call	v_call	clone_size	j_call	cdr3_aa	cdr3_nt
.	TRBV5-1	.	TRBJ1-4	CASSDDWEGEKLFF	TGCGCCAGCAGTGATGACTGGGAAGGCGAAAAACTGTTTTTT
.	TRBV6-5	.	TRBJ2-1	CASSYSAGMVGSEQFF	TGTGCCAGCAGTTACTCGGCAGGGATGGTTGGTAGTGAGCAGTTCTTC
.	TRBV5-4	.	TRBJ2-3	CASSFPGDDTQYF	TGTGCCAGCAGCTTCCCCGGGGACGATACGCAGTATTTT
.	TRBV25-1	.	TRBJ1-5	CASSTGNNQPQHF	TGTGCCAGCAGCACAGGGAACAATCAGCCCCAGCATTTT
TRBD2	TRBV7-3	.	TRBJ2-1	CASITSGRGPPEQFF	TGTGCCAGCATCACAAGCGGGAGGGGCCCCCCTGAGCAGTTCTTC
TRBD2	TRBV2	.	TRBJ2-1	CASSQGTSFNEQFF	TGTGCCAGCAGTCAGGGGACTAGTTTCAATGAGCAGTTCTTC
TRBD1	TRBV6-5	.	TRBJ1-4	CASSYLGTAPSELFF	TGTGCCAGCAGTTACCTCGGGACAGCCCCATCAGAACTGTTTTTT
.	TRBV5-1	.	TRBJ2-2	CASSLAGPGTGELFF	TGCGCCAGCAGCTTGGCAGGTCCGGGCACCGGGGAGCTGTTTTTT
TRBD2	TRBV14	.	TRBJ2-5	CASSPPYGGGQETQYF	TGTGCCAGCAGCCCGCCGTATGGGGGAGGGCAAGAGACCCAGTACTTC
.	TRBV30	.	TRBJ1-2	CASQQGGYGYTF	TGTGCCTCACAACAGGGTGGCTATGGCTACACCTTC
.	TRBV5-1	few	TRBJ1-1	CASSLSGGNTEAFF	TGCGCCAGCAGCTTATCCGGGGGGAACACTGAAGCTTTCTTT
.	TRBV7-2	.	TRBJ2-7	CASSPSFGQSYEQYF	TGTGCCAGCAGCCCTTCCTTCGGGCAATCCTACGAGCAGTACTTC
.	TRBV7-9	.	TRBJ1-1	CASSLALGQTQNTEAFF	TGTGCCAGCAGCTTAGCATTAGGACAGACACAGAACACTGAAGCTTTCTTT
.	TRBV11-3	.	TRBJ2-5	CASSLGATPQETQYF	TGTGCCAGCAGCTTAGGGGCCACTCCCCAAGAGACCCAGTACTTC
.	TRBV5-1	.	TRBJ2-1	CASSFRSYNEQFF	TGCGCCAGCAGCTTTAGGTCCTACAATGAGCAGTTCTTC